This entry lists 25 T cell receptor beta chains sequenced from one sample in a study of T-cell reconstitution after alpha-beta-depleted transplantation in children. Construction of the TCRbeta library involved unique molecular identifiers. TCRdb recomputed calls from the PCR reads with MiXCR, one row per CDR3 protein. Seen here are some 290,000 distinct CDR3 sequences, around 9.6% observed once, and the top ten hold roughly a tenth. This specimen was PBMCs from the stem cell graft donor, taken from the stem cell graft. These TCRs come from a human donor who donated a stem cell graft to a child with SCID.

The count of this clonotype is one. This chain uses TRBV20-1 with TRBJ2-5; D is unresolved. The CDR3 contains 16 residues. CDR1 DFQATT and CDR2 SNEGSKA come from the germline V gene (reference sequence). Between the trimmed V and J ends, which lost 2 bases and 3 bases, there was a span of 19 bases. As DNA, the CDR3 is TGCAGTGCTAGATTTGGTAGTCTTGGCCGGGAAGAGACCCAGTACTTC. Its protein is CSARFGSLGREETQYF.

In this sample, this clonotype turned up a few times. The chain carries TRBV20-1 and TRBJ2-3; TRBD2 matches at 7 bases. This CDR3 is 12 amino acids long. Germline V CDR1 and CDR2: DFQATT, SNEGSKA (reference sequence). V gave up 1 base and J gave up 14 bases; unmatched junction bases: 9. For the CDR3, the DNA is TGCAGTGCTAGAGGCGGTGGCGGGGGATCGTATTTT. This codes for CSARGGGGGSYF.

On this clonotype itself: Just one base apart from a much larger clone, this may be a read error. CDR3 nucleotide sequence: TGTGCCATCAGCTTCTATACAGGAACCTATGAAGCTTTCTTT. Protein product: CAISFYTGTYEAFF. The V call is TRBV5-6, the J call TRBJ1-1; a weak D match, TRBD1 (5 bases). The germline V gene has CDR1 SGHDT and CDR2 YYEEEE. The CDR3 runs 14 residues.

This clonotype was seen ten or more times. The rearrangement uses TRBV4-2 and TRBJ2-2; 9 positions match TRBD2. CDR3 length equals 17 residues. Unmatched junction bases numbered 7, after V lost 1 base and J lost 4 bases. Germline V gene lookup returns CDR1 LGHNA and CDR2 YNFKEQ. The CDR3: CASSQGPLAGPTGELFF. The CDR3 DNA sequence: TGTGCCAGCAGCCAAGGACCCCTAGCGGGGCCCACCGGGGAGCTGTTTTTT.

V is TRBV7-8 and J is TRBJ1-2, with 9 bases that match TRBD1. This CDR3 contains 16 residues. Losses at the gene ends were 5 bases for V and 6 bases for J; bases not matched to a gene: 13. Per the germline V gene, CDR1 is SGHVS and CDR2 is FQNEAQ. The CDR3 coding sequence is TGTGCCAGCAGCGACACCGGGACAGGGTTCCCCGATGGCTACACCTTC. This sequence encodes CASSDTGTGFPDGYTF. Together with reference TRBV7-8 and TRBJ1-2, the CDR3 gives the full variable domain: GAGVSQSPRYKVAKRGQDVALRCDPISGHVSLFWYQQALGQGPEFLTYFQNEAQLDKSGLPSDRFFAERPEGSVSTLKIQRTQQEDSAVYLCASSDTGTGFPDGYTFGSGTRLTVV.

The rearrangement uses TRBV10-3 and TRBJ2-1; 9 bases line up with TRBD1. The germline V gene has CDR1 ENHRY and CDR2 SYGVKD. The J segment lost 3 bases and the V segment lost 0 bases, leaving 3 bases of the junction unmatched. CDR3 size: 16 residues. The chain's CDR3 is CAISESTGGFYNEQFF. The CDR3 DNA is TGTGCCATCAGTGAGTCGACAGGGGGTTTCTACAATGAGCAGTTCTTC.

This chain uses TRBV12-3 or TRBV12-4 with TRBJ2-2; D is ambiguous. Between the trimmed V and J ends, which lost 5 bases and 1 base, there was a span of 11 bases. The CDR3 extends over 15 amino acids. The CDR3 loop is CASSPTQKNTGELFF. CDR3 sequence (DNA): TGTGCCAGCAGTCCCACCCAGAAGAACACCGGGGAGCTGTTTTTT.

The V and J genes are TRBV5-1 and TRBJ1-2; TRBD1 aligns across 10 bases. This CDR3 is 16 amino acids long. Germline V lookup: CDR1 SGHRS, CDR2 YFSETQ. The V segment lost 5 bases and the J segment 5 bases; nucleotides outside the gene matches: 12. The DNA of the CDR3 is TGCGCCAGCAGTTCAGGGACAGGGGAGGGATCGTATGGCTACACCTTC. It specifies CASSSGTGEGSYGYTF.

This clonotype was seen repeatedly, ten times or more. The chain recombines TRBV20-1 with TRBJ2-3, with D perhaps matching TRBD1 (5 bases). V lost 7 bases and J 0 bases, leaving 14 bases between the germline ends. The germline V gene encodes CDR1 DFQATT and CDR2 SNEGSKA (reference sequence). The length of the CDR3 is 14 residues. The CDR3 DNA is TGCAGTGGGCCCGACAGCTCTAGCACAGATACGCAGTATTTT. Its translation is CSGPDSSSTDTQYF.

This clonotype was observed many times. J is TRBJ2-1 and V is TRBV6-4; a possible D gene is TRBD1 (5 bases). In germline, CDR1 is MRHNA, CDR2 SNTAGT. This CDR3 region has 14 residues. The V and J ends lost 0 bases and 3 bases respectively, with 6 bases between them. The CDR3 region has the DNA TGTGCCAGCAGTGACTCGACAGACTACAATGAGCAGTTCTTC. This translates into CASSDSTDYNEQFF.

This chain links TRBV2 with TRBJ2-6; 8 positions agree with TRBD1. The V gene's germline CDR1 is SNHLY and CDR2 FYNNEI. This CDR3 has 15 amino acids. J was trimmed by 0 bases and V by 8 bases; bases with no gene match: 3. The CDR3 region is CASGQGRSGANVLTF. CDR3 nucleotide sequence: TGTGCCAGCGGACAGGGACGCTCTGGGGCCAACGTCCTGACTTTC.

This clonotype was seen only a few times. The J gene is TRBJ2-3, the V gene TRBV6-5, with D perhaps given as TRBD1 or TRBD2 (6 bases each). Looked up from germline, CDR1 is MNHEY and CDR2 is SVGAGI. The ends were cut back, 4 bases at V and 6 bases at J, with 17 bases in the middle. This CDR3 contains 15 residues. The CDR3 reads CASSSSMEGGDTQYF. DNA of the CDR3: TGTGCCAGCAGTTCCTCAATGGAAGGGGGGGATACGCAGTATTTT.

The rearrangement uses TRBV5-4 and TRBJ1-1; no definite D call. The CDR3 is 14 amino acids. Germline V gene lookup returns CDR1 SGHNT and CDR2 YYREEE (reference sequence). Trimming removed 0 bases from V and 1 base from J, with 7 bases in between. Here the CDR3 DNA reads TGTGCCAGCAGCTTGGATCGGCGGAACACTGAAGCTTTCTTT. Protein: CASSLDRRNTEAFF.

The rearrangement joins TRBV27 to TRBJ2-7; D is possibly TRBD1 or TRBD2 (5 bases each). Germline CDR1 MNHEY, CDR2 SMNVEV (reference sequence). This CDR3 has 14 amino acids. Trimming removed 10 bases from V and 8 bases from J, with 24 bases in between. The CDR3 is CATSGDTRGEKQYF. The CDR3 DNA follows: TGTGCCACCTCTGGAGACACCCGGGGCGAGAAGCAGTACTTC.

The table lists this clonotype with a few counts. The V call is TRBV4-2, the J call TRBJ1-5, with TRBD1 matching 7 bases. This CDR3 spans 16 amino acids. Trimming removed 1 base from V and 6 bases from J; junction bases left unmatched: 9. From germline, CDR1 is LGHNA and CDR2 YNFKEQ. The chain's CDR3 is CASSQADREGGQPQHF. In DNA form, the CDR3 reads TGTGCCAGCAGCCAAGCCGACAGGGAGGGAGGTCAGCCCCAGCATTTT.

This clonotype has ten or more counts. The CDR3 DNA reads TGCGCCAGCAGCTTGTCTGGCCCAGGGGCCACAGAGACCCAGTACTTC. This translates into CASSLSGPGATETQYF. The V call is TRBV5-1, the J call TRBJ2-5, with D perhaps matching TRBD1 (6 bases). This CDR3 contains 16 residues. The V and J ends lost 1 base and 4 bases respectively, with 17 bases between them. Germline V gene sequence: CDR1 SGHRS, CDR2 YFSETQ.

This clonotype was observed at least ten times. The chain employs TRBV18 and TRBJ1-1; TRBD1 matches at 7 bases. V was pared by 0 bases and J by 1 base, with 2 bases of the junction left unmatched. This CDR3 spans 15 amino acids. Germline loops: CDR1 KGHSH, CDR2 LQKENI. CDR3 nucleotides: TGTGCCAGCTCACCACCTTCAGGGGGGAACACTGAAGCTTTCTTT. This gives the protein CASSPPSGGNTEAFF.

There are a few counts of this clonotype. The chain carries TRBV10-3 and TRBJ2-5; 10 bases are a match to TRBD2. The CDR3 sequence is 15 residues long. Germline CDR1 and CDR2: ENHRY and SYGVKD. The junction had 7 bases not matched to a gene; V was cut back by 4 bases and J by 5 bases. DNA of the CDR3: TGTGCCATCAGTGGAGTGCCTAGCGGGGGTGAGACCCAGTACTTC. This gives the protein CAISGVPSGGETQYF.

This clonotype was counted a few times. The J gene is TRBJ2-5, the V gene TRBV5-1, with 16 positions matching TRBD2. The CDR3 covers 17 residues. V dropped 4 bases and J dropped 5; count of bases not matched to a gene: 8. Per germline, CDR1 SGHRS and CDR2 YFSETQ. CDR3 region: CASSLGTSGGASETQYF. The CDR3 coding sequence is TGCGCCAGCAGCCTAGGGACTAGCGGGGGGGCCTCGGAGACCCAGTACTTC.

This clonotype was found a few times. V usage is TRBV20-1 and J usage is TRBJ2-7; TRBD2 matches at 11 bases. Germline V lookup: CDR1 DFQATT, CDR2 SNEGSKA (reference sequence). The CDR3 has 14 amino acids. Germline trimming cut 6 bases from V and 3 bases from J; bases unmatched to any gene: 7. CDR3: CSALGTSGNYEQYF. CDR3 nucleotide sequence: TGCAGTGCCTTGGGGACTAGCGGAAACTACGAGCAGTACTTC.

This clonotype has a handful of counts. The chain employs TRBV19 and TRBJ2-5, with 7 positions matching TRBD2. The CDR3 loop spans 14 amino acids. Unmatched junction bases numbered 10, after V lost 7 bases and J lost 5 bases. CDR1 is LNHDA, CDR2 SQIVND, per germline (reference sequence). The CDR3 sequence is CASNGGRNWETQYF. The DNA for the CDR3 is TGTGCCAGTAACGGGGGGAGAAATTGGGAGACCCAGTACTTC.

This clonotype was observed a single time. A single base separates this from a much larger clone, so it may be a read error. This chain joins TRBV9 and TRBJ2-5; D is perhaps TRBD1 (5 bases). The V gene's germline CDR1 is SGDLS and CDR2 YYNGEE. This CDR3 region has 14 residues. V lost 1 base, J lost 5 bases, and 12 bases lay in between. In DNA form, the CDR3 reads TGTGCCAGCAGCGTATCAGGGATTGATGAGACCCAGTACTTC. Its translation: CASSVSGIDETQYF.

This clonotype was seen a handful of times. V and J are TRBV28 and TRBJ1-6, with D possibly TRBD1 on 5 matching bases. V was clipped by 5 bases and J by 6 bases, with 17 bases between them. The CDR3 contains 16 residues. Germline V gene data show CDR1 as MDHEN and CDR2 as SYDVKM. The CDR3 nucleotides read TGTGCCAGCAGTACCCCGGGACCCAACTCTAATTCACCCCTCCACTTT. This encodes CASSTPGPNSNSPLHF.

J is TRBJ2-1 and V is TRBV7-8; no definite D call. V lost 2 bases and J lost 4, with 9 bases in between. In germline, CDR1 is SGHVS, CDR2 FQNEAQ. The CDR3 runs 14 residues. In DNA, the CDR3 is TGTGCCAGCAGCTTATTGGTCGGTTACAATGAGCAGTTCTTC. As protein: CASSLLVGYNEQFF.

In its sample, this clonotype was seen many times. The chain joins TRBV10-2 to TRBJ2-1; 9 nucleotides line up with TRBD1. With 8 bases clipped from V and 9 bases from J, the junction kept 5 bases outside the gene matches. Germline-derived CDR1 and CDR2 are WSHSY and SAAADI. The CDR3 covers 12 residues. The CDR3 DNA reads TGCGCCAGCGACAGGGGGAGCGCTGAGCAGTTCTTC. It is translated as CASDRGSAEQFF.